This TCR beta chain is from a study of blood T cell repertoires in COVID-19. Study-level information: Sites in the United States, Italy and Spain provided acute and convalescent COVID-19 samples. T cells, B-cell-depleted T cells, or PBMCs supplied cDNA or gDNA.

Original methodology: Researchers report that nucleated cell counts were estimated from reference gene primer amplification. Generated by immunoSEQ multiplex PCR, the TCRdb table keeps only in-frame clones and is missing some. The V and J calls and the clone size are those of that table, but D and trimming were determined from the DNA. The table includes around 180,000 clones, approximately 90% detected once. Trimming shortened V by 10 bases and J by 14 bases, and 17 bases separated the two germline ends. Looked up from germline, CDR1 is MNHEY and CDR2 is SVGAGI. CDR3 size: 10 residues. Sample: peripheral blood. This TCR derives from a human donor in a cohort sampled during active COVID-19. The chain employs TRBV6-5 and TRBJ1-2; D is possibly TRBD1 (5 bases). For the CDR3, the DNA is TGTGCCATCGGACACCAGTTACATACCTTC. This gives the protein CAIGHQLHTF.